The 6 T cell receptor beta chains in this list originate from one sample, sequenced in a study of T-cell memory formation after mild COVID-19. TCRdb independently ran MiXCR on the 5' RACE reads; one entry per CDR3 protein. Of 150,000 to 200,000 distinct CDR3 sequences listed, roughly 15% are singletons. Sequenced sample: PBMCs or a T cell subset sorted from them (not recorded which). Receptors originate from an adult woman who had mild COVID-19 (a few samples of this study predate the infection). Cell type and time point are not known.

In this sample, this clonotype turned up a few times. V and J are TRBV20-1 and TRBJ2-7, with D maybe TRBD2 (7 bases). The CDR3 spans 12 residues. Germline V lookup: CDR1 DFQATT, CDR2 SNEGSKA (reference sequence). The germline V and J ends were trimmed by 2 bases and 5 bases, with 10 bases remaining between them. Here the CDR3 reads CSARRGGHEQYF. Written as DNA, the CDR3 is TGCAGTGCTAGAAGGGGGGGCCACGAGCAGTACTTC.

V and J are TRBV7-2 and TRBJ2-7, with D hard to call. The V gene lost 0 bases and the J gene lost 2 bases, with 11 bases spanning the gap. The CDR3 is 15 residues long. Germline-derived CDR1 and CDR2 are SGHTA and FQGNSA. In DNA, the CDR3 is TGTGCCAGCAGCTTAGCGACGGCAGCGACCTACGAGCAGTACTTC. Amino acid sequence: CASSLATAATYEQYF.

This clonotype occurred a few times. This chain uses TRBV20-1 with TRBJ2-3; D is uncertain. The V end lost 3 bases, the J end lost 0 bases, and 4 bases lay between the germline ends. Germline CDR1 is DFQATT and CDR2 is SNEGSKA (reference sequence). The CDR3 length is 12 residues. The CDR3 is CSASTSTDTQYF. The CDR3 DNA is TGCAGTGCTAGCACTAGCACAGATACGCAGTATTTT.

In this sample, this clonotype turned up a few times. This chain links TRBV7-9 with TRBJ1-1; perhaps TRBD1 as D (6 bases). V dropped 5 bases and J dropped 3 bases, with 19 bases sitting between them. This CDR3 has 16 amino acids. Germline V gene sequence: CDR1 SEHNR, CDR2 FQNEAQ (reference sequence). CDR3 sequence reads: CASSLRGGRRDTEAFF. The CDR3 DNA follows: TGTGCCAGCAGCCTAAGGGGGGGCAGGCGAGACACTGAAGCTTTCTTT.

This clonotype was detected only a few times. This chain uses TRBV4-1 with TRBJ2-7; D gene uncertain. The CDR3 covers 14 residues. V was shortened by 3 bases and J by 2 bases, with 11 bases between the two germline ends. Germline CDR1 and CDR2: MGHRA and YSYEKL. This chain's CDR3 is CASSHPQTTYEQYF. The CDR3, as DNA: TGCGCCAGCAGCCACCCGCAGACAACCTACGAGCAGTACTTC.

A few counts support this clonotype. The CDR3 nucleotides read TGTGCCAGCAGTTTCTCGACCTCGGACGAGCAGTACTTC. The encoded protein is CASSFSTSDEQYF. The chain combines TRBV27 with TRBJ2-7; D remains ambiguous. V dropped 3 bases and J dropped 5 bases, with 11 bases sitting between them. The CDR3 extends over 13 amino acids. The germline V gene encodes CDR1 MNHEY and CDR2 SMNVEV (reference sequence).